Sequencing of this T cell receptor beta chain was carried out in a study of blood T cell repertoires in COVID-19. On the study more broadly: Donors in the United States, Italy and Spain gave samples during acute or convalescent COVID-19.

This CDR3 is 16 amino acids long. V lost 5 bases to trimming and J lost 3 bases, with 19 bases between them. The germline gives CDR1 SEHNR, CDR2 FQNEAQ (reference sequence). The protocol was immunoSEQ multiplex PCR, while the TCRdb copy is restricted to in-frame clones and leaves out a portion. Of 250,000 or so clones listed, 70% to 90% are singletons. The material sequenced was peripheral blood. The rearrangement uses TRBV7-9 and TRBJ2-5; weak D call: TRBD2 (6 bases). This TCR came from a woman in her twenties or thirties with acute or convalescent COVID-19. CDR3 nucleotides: TGTGCCAGCAGCCCACCTTCAGGGAGGCTTAAAGAGACCCAGTACTTC. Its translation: CASSPPSGRLKETQYF.